This paragraph covers one T cell receptor (beta chain) sequence. This clone's antigen is unknown. Base qualities are missing; no much larger clone stands one base away. The sample is drawn from a study of cytomegalovirus exposure and HLA in healthy donors (dated by TCRdb to 2016 to 2017). Broadly, across the study: An earlier analysis of about 530 of the donors reported around 280 Gb of sequence data and roughly 120 million unique TCR beta sequences obtained from roughly 170 million T cells. An earlier analysis of roughly 580 of the donors used high-throughput TCR beta sequencing to judge whether each TCR beta V gene segment behaved as functional or pseudogenic. The number of donors typed differed by locus, with roughly 620-640 for A, B, C, DRB1 and DQB1, more than 500 for DQA1, 600 to 610 for DPA1, and 450 to 480 for DPB1. Four or five DR-DQ haplotypes were handled as single units for association and clustering, since linkage in the cohort was strong. Genome-wide SNP genotypes for about 55% of the roughly 670 donors were used in a later genetic analysis, which treated that subset as a discovery cohort. Every repertoire in the discovery cohort had been generated on one and the same sequencing platform. Of the 350 to 450 genotyped donors, approximately 82% fell in the genetic ancestry cluster associated with self-reported Caucasian donors. A later analysis re-analyzed previously published TCR beta repertoires from approximately 670 donors and added high-resolution HLA genotyping to study TCR occurrence patterns. The study used immunosequencing to profile the T cell repertoires of hundreds of subjects and linked those repertoires to cytomegalovirus serostatus. Donor age, sex, ethnicity and CMV serostatus were collected together with the repertoire data. The aim of the study was to test whether cataloging public T cell receptors could identify signatures of past pathogen exposure. On average, over 200,000 unique TCR beta nucleotide sequences were sequenced per donor among a few hundred genotyped donors of the cohort, with roughly 20% of those sequences being non-productive. About 300 gigabases of sequencing data and approximately 80 million unique TCR sequences were included in an early release covering under 650 HLA-typed donors. To predict cytomegalovirus infection status, the study combined high-throughput TCR immunosequencing, statistical association of individual TCRs with disease status, and machine learning. HLA typing covered class I and class II loci at four-digit resolution. In the later analysis, no new phenotypic data were used to find candidate immune exposures; instead, reliance was placed on TCR beta sequences and their occurrence across donors. Besides the first cohort of 666 subjects, a separate validation cohort made up of roughly 120 different subjects was used.

Broad study findings and their caveats: Because the 87-base-pair reads could not distinguish some IMGT-functional V segments, including TRBV6-2 and TRBV6-3, those segments were excluded. When HLA alleles, especially DR and DQ, strongly co-occurred, TCR associations were difficult to assign to individual alleles. A later analysis found that HLA-associated TCR beta chains were more clonally expanded and had lower generation probabilities than equally common non-associated chains. In a later analysis, 15,000 to 20,000 TCR beta sequences were associated with specific HLA alleles at a false discovery rate of 0.05. A cluster of highly shared sequence variants was judged likely to represent a technical artifact of the sequencing pipeline. In both the original and validation cohorts, the classifier was reported to diagnose cytomegalovirus status with high specificity and sensitivity. A further reported finding was that TCR beta sequences accurately predicted the HLA-A and HLA-B alleles for most subjects in the first cohort. Three of the identified cytomegalovirus-associated TCR beta chains were confirmed in vitro to be specific for cytomegalovirus antigens. CMV serostatus was the only immune exposure information available for the cohort. Roughly uniform sequencing depth across donors was assumed in presence/absence analyses, although this assumption may not hold. This cohort had only TCR beta chains sequenced, and the lack of alpha or paired-chain data limited which features could be detected. An earlier analysis of approximately 540 of the donors showed that most TCR beta V segments appeared in productive rearrangements either about 87% or about 30% of the time, which broadly matched IMGT annotations. Linkage disequilibrium might explain the correlated functional status among segregating V segments, but an unknown experimental factor could not be ruled out. According to a later genetic analysis, donors in an Asian-associated ancestry cluster had fewer N-insertions in productive TCRs than the roughly 670-donor mean. The authors suggested that the approach could potentially be extended to other disease states and immunological phenotypes. Around 16 rarely observed V segments, including chromosome 9 orphons, were excluded from the earlier analysis of approximately 600 of the donors because counts were too low. A later analysis found that TCR association rates varied across HLA loci, with DRB1 alleles showing the most associated TCRs and HLA-C alleles the fewest. While some public TCRs were present in many individuals, most TCR sequences turned up only very rarely across donors. A total of fewer than 200 TCR beta chains were listed by the study as associated with cytomegalovirus. Several of the top co-occurrence clusters appeared to be linked to parvovirus B19, influenza, CMV and Epstein-Barr virus, according to a later analysis. An association between a missense DCLRE1C variant and V-gene and J-gene trimming of TCR beta chains was found in a later genetic analysis and replicated in an independent cohort. Because HLA typing was missing for some donors at each locus, association tests included only the typed subset. A later analysis found that most CMV-associated TCR beta chains appeared HLA-restricted, with HLA associations seemingly driven largely by CMV exposure.

The cohort consisted of some 730 healthy bone marrow donors. At the time of sampling, every cohort member was nominally healthy, though immune exposures that went unrecorded were likely present. The donor was CMV seropositive and was included in the group of approximately 300 seropositive cohort members. A peripheral blood sample was collected from each donor, and TCR beta sequencing was performed on peripheral blood mononuclear cells. The Qiagen DNeasy Blood Extraction Kit was used to extract genomic DNA from the blood cell samples. Library prep was done by the immunoSEQ multiplex PCR assay. For the multiplex PCR, a mixture combining 60 forward primers for TCR Vbeta segments and 13 reverse primers for TCR Jbeta segments was used. Amplification of the CDR3 region of rearranged TCR beta genes was performed with a multiplex PCR assay on genomic DNA. The Illumina HiSeq System was used to sequence the amplified TCR beta libraries as 87-base-pair reads. The paper's data handling went like this. Across the roughly 700 repertoires, a later analysis counted 78 million or so unique TCR beta chains, approximately 12 million of which were shared by at least two donors. Raw reads were error-corrected and collapsed into unique sequences with a nearest-neighbor algorithm that merged closely related sequences to remove PCR and sequencing errors. To assign V, D and J gene segments, CDR3 sequences were aligned to IMGT reference sequences. For a sequence to be retained, a match of at least six nucleotides to both a V gene segment and a J gene segment was required. Rearrangements were classified as productive when the CDR3 lacked stop codons and remained in frame with V and J, and all other rearrangements were classified as non-productive. CDR3 was defined by IMGT convention, running from the second conserved V-encoded cysteine to the conserved J-encoded phenylalanine. The earlier analysis of around 640 of the donors excluded sequences that lacked an unambiguous match to a single V gene segment. An earlier analysis of several hundred of the donors called V segments functional above 56.7% productive rearrangements and segregating when the between-donor standard deviation exceeded 5%. To diagnose cytomegalovirus status from the catalog of TCR beta chain sequences, a statistical classification framework was built. In a later analysis, V and J genes were assigned by comparing TCR nucleotide sequences against IMGT/GENE-DB human TR gene sequences. Using the TCRdist pipeline, a later analysis assigned CDR3 sequences along with most-parsimonious VDJ recombination scenarios. In a later analysis, each TCR beta chain was defined by its CDR3 amino acid sequence together with its V-gene family, and reads lacking a unique V-gene family were excluded. In a later analysis, some 600 highly shared, low-generation-probability nucleotide sequences were removed to address suspected cross-contamination and a sequencing artifact. For each public chain, a later analysis derived a clonal expansion index from normalized ranks of inferred template counts within each repertoire. Generation probabilities in a later analysis came from a VDJ recombination model fitted to out-of-frame rearrangements, and those results were checked against IGoR. In a later analysis, hypergeometric tests were used to score TCR-TCR, TCR-HLA and TCR-CMV co-occurrence, with a repertoire-size bias correction applied to TCR pairs. To estimate false discovery rates, a later analysis permuted the HLA or CMV assignments 20 times. In a later analysis, co-occurring TCRs were grouped with DBSCAN, and TCRdist sequence similarity was added when clustering was performed within HLA-allele-positive subsets. Repertoires with fewer than 30,000 or more than 120,000 public chains, plus five repertoires with anomalous nucleotide sharing, were excluded from co-occurrence clustering. As stored in TCRdb, this immuneACCESS dataset retains in-frame rearrangements with V and J assigned. A fraction of the clones does not appear; measured against another copy, unresolved V genes explain less than half of the discrepancy, and the remainder lacks a known reason. Clonal size and the V and J genes are those of that table, whereas D and trimming came from the DNA. The sample table records about 140,000 clones; roughly 74% of these occur just once. The ten largest clonotypes hold about 6.8% of the sample.

The germline V gene (reference sequence) specifies GTSNPN as CDR1 and SVGIG as CDR2. Between the V and J ends, shortened by 0 bases and 4 bases respectively, the junction contains 4 bases. The CDR3 contains 11 residues, cysteine and phenylalanine counted. The sequence is cut down to CDR3 DNA, 33 bases in frame from base 1. The chain was built from TRBV30 and TRBJ2-7; too little of a D gene remains to name it. The TCR was taken from a woman aged 40 to 50 in good health and CMV-seropositive. The sequenced sample was PBMCs. The CDR3 has the sequence CAWSVLYEQYF. The sequenced DNA is TGTGCCTGGAGTGTACTTTACGAGCAGTACTTC. The entire variable domain, with the stretches around the CDR3 drawn from the reference TRBV30 and TRBJ2-7 proteins, is SQTIHQWPATLVQPVGSPLSLECTVEGTSNPNLYWYRQAAGRGLQLLFYSVGIGQISSEVPQNLSASRPQDRQFILSSKKLLLSDSGFYLCAWSVLYEQYFGPGTRLTVT.